The TCR beta chain described here comes from a study of beta chain features in type 1 diabetes. Study-level results: Sequencing from cDNA could over-represent high-TCR-expressing cells. All four CD4+ subsets from Type 1 diabetes patients carried moderately but significantly shorter TCRB CDR3s. Patients and controls would share equally any PCR tilt toward shorter templates.

The V end lost 5 bases, the J end lost 0 bases, and 8 bases lay between the germline ends. The CDR3 runs 14 residues. CDR1 is SNHLY and CDR2 is FYNNEI in the germline V gene. cDNA synthesis used the whole RNA isolate, giving expressed TCRB sequences. Produced via immunoSEQ multiplex PCR; TCRdb's table is partial and in-frame only. The table records 600,000 to 700,000 clones, around 12% of them present only once. As regards this clone: What it recognizes is unknown.

The chain combines TRBV2 with TRBJ1-3, with D possibly TRBD1 on 5 matching bases. The sequence was collected from a man aged 30-40 years with type 1 diabetes. The source material was naive CD4+ T cells from blood. The CDR3 DNA is TGTGCCAGCAGTATCGACAGCTCTGGAAACACCATATATTTT. Translated: CASSIDSSGNTIYF.